This entry lists 29 T cell receptor beta chains sequenced from one sample in a study of T cell repertoires in cytomegalovirus infection. MiXCR was run by TCRdb on the reads, yielding one entry per CDR3 protein. The sample lists some 920,000 distinct CDR3 sequences, around 29% seen once, with over 12% in the top ten. Antigens for these TCRs are unknown. The sequences come from cultured CD8+ T cells from PBMCs, collected from culture after CMV antigen stimulation. These receptors came from a human donor in good health (CMV status not recorded). Some clones in this sample may be carry-over from other donors' samples.

V usage is TRBV20-1 and J usage is TRBJ1-2; D unresolved. Germline CDR1 DFQATT, CDR2 SNEGSKA (reference sequence). Trimming shortened V by 3 bases and J by 4 bases, and 15 bases separated the two germline ends. The CDR3 consists of 14 residues. This CDR3 reads CSARDTPTGYGYTF. The CDR3 region has the DNA TGCAGTGCTAGGGATACTCCCACCGGCTATGGCTACACCTTC.

The CDR3 DNA sequence: TGTGCCATCAGTGAATCCGGGACAGGGGTCCACGAGCAGTACTTC. This encodes CAISESGTGVHEQYF. The gene calls are TRBV10-3 and TRBJ2-7; 10 bases match TRBD1. This CDR3 region has 15 residues. J lost 5 bases, V lost 3 bases, and 7 bases had no gene match. Per the germline V gene, CDR1 is ENHRY and CDR2 is SYGVKD.

This chain connects TRBV19 to TRBJ2-6; D possibly corresponds to TRBD2 (5 bases). In germline, CDR1 is LNHDA, CDR2 SQIVND (reference sequence). Deletions cut 5 bases from V and 0 bases from J, with 11 bases between. The length of the CDR3 is 16 residues. CDR3: CASSLRESSGANVLTF. CDR3 in DNA: TGTGCCAGTAGTCTTAGGGAGAGCTCTGGGGCCAACGTCCTGACTTTC.

This clonotype was seen many times. CDR3 in amino acids: CASSLRSDMGRGNEQFF. CDR3 DNA sequence: TGTGCCAGCAGCTTGAGGTCGGATATGGGTCGGGGCAATGAGCAGTTCTTC. The gene calls are TRBV5-5 and TRBJ2-1; D may be TRBD2 (5 bases). The germline V gene encodes CDR1 SGHKS and CDR2 YYEKEE (reference sequence). The CDR3 runs 17 residues. V lost 1 base and J lost 6, with 20 bases in between.

This chain uses TRBV27 with TRBJ1-2; no definite D call. V gave up 8 bases and J gave up 8 bases, with 18 bases separating them. CDR3 size: 13 residues. Germline assignment: CDR1 MNHEY and CDR2 SMNVEV (reference sequence). CDR3 coding DNA: TGTGCCAGCCTCGGGAGGGCGTCCGAGGGCTACACCTTC. This gives the protein CASLGRASEGYTF.

DNA for the CDR3: TGTGCCAGCAGCTCGTGGCCGGGGGAGGAGTACAATGAGCAGTTCTTC. Translated, it gives CASSSWPGEEYNEQFF. The J gene is TRBJ2-1, the V gene TRBV5-6; a possible D gene is TRBD2 (6 bases). The CDR3 is 16 residues long. Germline loops: CDR1 SGHDT, CDR2 YYEEEE. V was cut by 3 bases and J by 4 bases, with 17 bases left in between. Combining the CDR3 with reference TRBV5-6 and TRBJ2-1 gives the whole variable domain DAGVTQSPTHLIKTRGQQVTLRCSPKSGHDTVSWYQQALGQGPQFIFQYYEEEERQRGNFPDRFSGHQFPNYSSELNVNALLLGDSALYLCASSSWPGEEYNEQFFGPGTRLTVL.

This clonotype was counted only a few times. The chain combines TRBV12-3 or TRBV12-4 with TRBJ2-3, with 8 nucleotides matching TRBD2. With V trimmed by 8 bases and J by 2 bases, 9 bases remained unmatched. CDR3 size: 15 residues. CDR3 sequence reads: CASCCGGFYTDTQYF. The CDR3 DNA reads TGTGCCAGCTGCTGCGGGGGGTTCTACACAGATACGCAGTATTTT.

J is TRBJ2-2 and V is TRBV29-1; D not resolved. The CDR3 sequence is 13 residues long. The V end lost 0 bases, the J end lost 4 bases, and 6 bases lay between the germline ends. Germline V gene data show CDR1 as SQVTM and CDR2 as ANQGSEA. DNA for the CDR3: TGCAGCGTTGAAGAACTTAGCACCGGGGAGCTGTTTTTT. Translation gives CSVEELSTGELFF.

The chain has TRBV7-9 and TRBJ2-5, with D possibly matching TRBD2 (5 bases). The length of the CDR3 is 14 residues. CDR1 SEHNR and CDR2 FQNEAQ come from the germline V gene (reference sequence). Trimming took off 5 bases at V and 5 bases at J, with 15 bases between the two ends. DNA for the CDR3: TGTGCCAGCAGCCTCGTGGGGAGATTTGAGACCCAGTACTTC. Translated: CASSLVGRFETQYF.

The V call is TRBV6-6, the J call TRBJ2-4; 7 bases match TRBD1. Per germline, CDR1 MNHNY and CDR2 SVGAGI (reference sequence). V lost 4 bases, J lost 1 base, and 7 bases stayed unmatched. There are 16 residues in the CDR3. CDR3 in DNA: TGTGCCAGCAGTTTCCGACAGGGTGGTGCCAAAAACATTCAGTACTTC. Residues: CASSFRQGGAKNIQYF.

The V and J genes are TRBV5-4 and TRBJ2-7, with TRBD1 identical over 10 bases. CDR3 length equals 16 residues. CDR1 is SGHNT, CDR2 YYREEE, per germline (reference sequence). The V and J ends lost 0 bases and 1 base, in that order; junction bases with no gene match: 4. CDR3 sequence: CASSLAGQGGSYEQYF. The CDR3 DNA is TGTGCCAGCAGCTTGGCCGGACAGGGGGGATCCTACGAGCAGTACTTC.

V and J are TRBV5-1 and TRBJ2-4; D remains ambiguous. Germline-derived CDR1 and CDR2 are SGHRS and YFSETQ. Between the trimmed V and J ends, which lost 9 bases and 3 bases, there was a span of 16 bases. This CDR3 is built from 14 residues. The CDR3 sequence: CATDLPGGKNIQYF. The CDR3 region has the DNA TGCGCCACCGACCTCCCGGGCGGCAAAAACATTCAGTACTTC.

This chain joins TRBV14 and TRBJ1-2; D is unresolved. The germline gives CDR1 SGHDN, CDR2 FVKESK. CDR3 length equals 13 residues. V lost 1 base and J lost 1, with 4 bases in between. The DNA for the CDR3 is TGTGCCAGCAGCCAAGGCATTAACTATGGCTACACCTTC. This sequence encodes CASSQGINYGYTF.

This clonotype was detected a few times. The V gene is TRBV29-1, the J gene TRBJ2-3; 8 bases map to TRBD2. The V gene end was trimmed by 0 bases and the J gene end by 1 base; junction bases not matched to a gene: 9. CDR3 length: 17 amino acids. Germline V lookup: CDR1 SQVTM, CDR2 ANQGSEA. The CDR3 sequence: CSVEDTSRRGGTDTQYF. CDR3 sequence (DNA): TGCAGCGTTGAAGACACCTCTAGGCGGGGGGGCACAGATACGCAGTATTTT.

This clonotype was counted once. It is likely a read error, because the conserved phenylalanine at the end of the CDR3 is missing. The chain combines TRBV6-8 with TRBJ2-5; weak D call: TRBD2 (6 bases). Trimming removed 10 bases at V and 5 bases at J, with 14 bases between. The CDR3 runs 12 residues. The germline V gene encodes CDR1 MNHGY and CDR2 SAAAGT. The CDR3 region is CATQGLRETQYS. CDR3 DNA: TGTGCCACCCAGGGACTCAGGGAGACCCAGTACTCC.

The gene calls are TRBV4-1 and TRBJ1-2; tentatively, D is TRBD1 (5 bases). The germline V gene has CDR1 MGHRA and CDR2 YSYEKL. CDR3 size: 14 residues. V shed 1 base and J shed 4 bases, with 10 bases lying between them. In DNA form, the CDR3 reads TGCGCCAGCAGCCAAGTTGGGGCGGTCTATGGCTACACCTTC. It specifies CASSQVGAVYGYTF.

The CDR3 is CASSHRGDGTEAFF. The CDR3 nucleotides read TGCGCCAGCAGCCACCGAGGGGATGGCACTGAAGCTTTCTTT. The chain has TRBV4-1 and TRBJ1-1; possible D gene TRBD1, 5 bases. V was trimmed by 3 bases and J by 4 bases, leaving 12 bases between them. The germline CDR1 and CDR2 sequences are MGHRA and YSYEKL. The CDR3 consists of 14 residues.

A remark on this clonotype: Its ends do not fully match the called genes, so a read error is possible. The chain joins TRBV19 to TRBJ1-4, with D hard to call. Germline-derived CDR1 and CDR2 are LNHDA and SQIVND (reference sequence). The CDR3 has 14 amino acids. CDR3 region: CTSTQRPTNEKLFF. The CDR3 region has the DNA TGTACCAGTACCCAAAGACCCACAAATGAAAAACTGTTTTTT.

This clonotype was counted only a few times. The chain employs TRBV12-3 or TRBV12-4 and TRBJ2-3, with TRBD1 matching over 9 bases. The CDR3 has 14 amino acids. Trimming at V came to 7 bases and at J to 4 bases, leaving 6 bases not matched to a gene. The CDR3 protein is CASKRDRAPDTQYF. In DNA, the CDR3 is TGTGCCAGCAAACGGGACAGGGCCCCAGATACGCAGTATTTT.

This clonotype was seen repeatedly, ten times or more. This chain links TRBV7-3 with TRBJ1-1; weak D call: TRBD1 (5 bases). Trimming removed 3 bases at V and 0 bases at J, with 11 bases between. CDR3 length: 15 residues. The germline V gene encodes CDR1 SGHTA and CDR2 FQGTGA. The CDR3 region is CASSLSGLMNTEAFF. The DNA for the CDR3 is TGTGCCAGCAGCTTGTCGGGACTCATGAACACTGAAGCTTTCTTT.

V and J are TRBV9 and TRBJ2-3; TRBD2 agrees at 9 bases. Per germline, CDR1 SGDLS and CDR2 YYNGEE. The V and J ends lost 5 bases and 2 bases, in that order; junction bases with no gene match: 3. CDR3 length: 14 residues. The CDR3: CASRSGGPTDTQYF. The CDR3 DNA is TGTGCCAGCAGAAGCGGGGGGCCCACAGATACGCAGTATTTT.

This clonotype was found many times. The chain is built from TRBV7-8 and TRBJ1-2; D is perhaps TRBD1 (6 bases). Germline-derived CDR1 and CDR2 are SGHVS and FQNEAQ. The CDR3 totals 16 residues. Trimming took off 5 bases at V and 4 bases at J, with 20 bases between the two ends. The CDR3 here is CASSPDRQARGYGYTF. The DNA of the CDR3 is TGTGCCAGCAGCCCAGACAGACAGGCCCGAGGCTATGGCTACACCTTC.

This clonotype was observed at least ten times. The genes are TRBV7-9 and TRBJ2-1, with 14 nucleotides matching TRBD2. This CDR3 comprises 19 residues. V lost 8 bases and J lost 1; bases outside the gene matches: 13. Germline lookup yields CDR1 SEHNR and CDR2 FQNEAQ (reference sequence). The CDR3 region is CASRFPGLAGGNSYNEQFF. The CDR3 nucleotides are TGTGCCAGCCGTTTCCCAGGACTAGCGGGGGGTAATTCCTACAATGAGCAGTTCTTC.

This chain connects TRBV2 to TRBJ2-3; TRBD2 matches at 13 bases. The CDR3 is 18 residues long. Losses at the gene ends were 6 bases for V and 0 bases for J; bases not matched to a gene: 9. CDR1 is SNHLY and CDR2 is FYNNEI in the germline V gene. CDR3 nucleotide sequence: TGTGCCAGCAGGAGACTAGCGGGGGGCCCATCTAGCACAGATACGCAGTATTTT. Its protein is CASRRLAGGPSSTDTQYF.

The V gene is TRBV9, the J gene TRBJ2-5; 8 nucleotides agree with TRBD1. V shed 0 bases, J shed 5 bases, and the junction held 9 bases outside the gene matches. The CDR3 is 16 amino acids. Germline V CDR1 and CDR2: SGDLS, YYNGEE. The CDR3 reads CASSVATGRGPETQYF. The CDR3 DNA is TGTGCCAGCAGCGTAGCTACTGGCAGGGGGCCCGAGACCCAGTACTTC.

This clonotype was seen a few times. V and J are TRBV4-2 and TRBJ2-2; 9 positions match TRBD2. J was trimmed by 7 bases and V by 0 bases; bases with no gene match: 3. The CDR3 totals 15 residues. Germline V CDR1 and CDR2: LGHNA, YNFKEQ. CDR3 sequence: CASSQDLAGFGELFF. In nucleotides, the CDR3 is TGTGCCAGCAGCCAAGATCTAGCGGGGTTCGGGGAGCTGTTTTTT.

This clonotype has a handful of counts. The chain employs TRBV20-1 and TRBJ1-5; 10 positions agree with TRBD1. This CDR3 region has 14 residues. V shed 5 bases and J 2 bases; nucleotides not matched to a gene: 3. Germline V gives CDR1 DFQATT, CDR2 SNEGSKA (reference sequence). The CDR3 nucleotides read TGCAGTGCTGCCGGGACAGGGGGCAATCAGCCCCAGCATTTT. This gives the protein CSAAGTGGNQPQHF.

This rearrangement joins TRBV6-2 or TRBV6-3 to TRBJ2-2, with 10 bases fitting TRBD1. Germline CDR1 reads MNHEY; CDR2 reads SVGEGT. V was clipped by 6 bases and J by 1 base; unmatched bases: 5. The CDR3 has 16 amino acids. The CDR3 region is CASRTGGLLNTGELFF. Here the CDR3 DNA reads TGTGCCAGCAGGACAGGGGGCCTTCTGAACACCGGGGAGCTGTTTTTT.

This clonotype was detected a few times. V usage is TRBV7-9 and J usage is TRBJ2-2; D ambiguous. CDR1 and CDR2 from the germline V gene are SEHNR and FQNEAQ (reference sequence). The CDR3 sequence is 14 residues long. With 5 bases removed from V and 8 bases from J, the gap between germline ends came to 15 bases. CDR3 DNA sequence: TGTGCCAGCAGCACCAGGACCGGTCGAGGGGAGCTGTTTTTT. Amino acids: CASSTRTGRGELFF.